The table lists the clone carrying this T cell receptor (beta chain) with a count of one. Its antigen remains unidentified. The data were taken from a study of neurological immune-mediated disorders. Trimming stripped 5 bases from V and 5 bases from J, with 14 bases between. There are 14 residues in the CDR3. CDR1 SGHRS and CDR2 YFSETQ come from the germline V gene. Synthesis of cDNA used 5'RACE (with 10-nucleotide random UMIs). TCRdb itself ran the 5' RACE reads through MiXCR, one entry per CDR3 protein. The sample contains about 71,000 distinct CDR3 sequences, roughly 10% of which appear only once. Study outcomes and limitations: None of the CDR3 amino acid sequences found in expanded clones was shared across subjects. This suggests that the TCR-beta repertoires were private in all groups.

Time point denoted: longitudinal time-point 1 (baseline). Stored at -80 C, 2 million PBMCs were the source of the unsorted libraries. The clonotype originates from a man aged 25-45 years in good health. This chain uses TRBV5-1 with TRBJ2-1; TRBD1 might be the D (6 bases). Sequencing used PBMCs. The CDR3 DNA reads as TGCGCCAGCAGGCTACAGGGCATGGACAATGAGCAGTTCTTC. Its protein is CASRLQGMDNEQFF.